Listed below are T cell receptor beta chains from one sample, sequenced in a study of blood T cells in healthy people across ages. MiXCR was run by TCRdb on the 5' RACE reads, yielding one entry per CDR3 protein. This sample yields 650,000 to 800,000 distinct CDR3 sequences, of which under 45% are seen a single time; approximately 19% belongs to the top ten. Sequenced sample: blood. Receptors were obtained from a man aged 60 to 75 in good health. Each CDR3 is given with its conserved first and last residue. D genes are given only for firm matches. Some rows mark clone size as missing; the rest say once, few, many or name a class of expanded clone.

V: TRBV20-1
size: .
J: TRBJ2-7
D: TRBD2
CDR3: CSARKLAAYNEQYF
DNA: TGCAGTGCTAGAAAGCTAGCGGCCTACAATGAGCAGTACTTC

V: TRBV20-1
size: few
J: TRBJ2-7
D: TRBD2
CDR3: CSALGRGEQYF
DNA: TGCAGTGCCCTAGGGAGGGGCGAGCAGTACTTC

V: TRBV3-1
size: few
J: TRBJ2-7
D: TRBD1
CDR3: CASSRGTGVREQYF
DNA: TGTGCCAGCAGCCGTGGGACAGGGGTTAGGGAGCAGTACTTC

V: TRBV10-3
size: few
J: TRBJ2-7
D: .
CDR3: CAISGGARGYEQYF
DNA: TGTGCCATCAGTGGTGGCGCGAGGGGCTACGAGCAGTACTTC

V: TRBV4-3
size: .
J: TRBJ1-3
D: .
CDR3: CASSRGLFSGNTIYF
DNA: TGCGCCAGCAGCCGGGGACTCTTCTCTGGAAACACCATATATTTT

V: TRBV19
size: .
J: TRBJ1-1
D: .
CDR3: CASSTTNRGSAEAFF
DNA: TGTGCCAGTAGTACGACTAATAGGGGATCCGCTGAAGCTTTCTTT

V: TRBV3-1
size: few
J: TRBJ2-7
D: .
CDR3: CASSQGLLGAKQYF
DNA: TGTGCCAGCAGCCAAGGCCTTTTGGGGGCGAAGCAGTACTTC

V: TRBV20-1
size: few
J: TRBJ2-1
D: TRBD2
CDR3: CSARLAEGSYNEQFF
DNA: TGCAGTGCTAGACTAGCGGAGGGCTCCTACAATGAGCAGTTCTTC

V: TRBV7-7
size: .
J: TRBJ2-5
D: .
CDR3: CASSLGMQETQYF
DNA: TGTGCCAGCAGCTTAGGGATGCAAGAGACCCAGTACTTC

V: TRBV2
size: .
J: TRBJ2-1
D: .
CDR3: CASSPDLGRNEQFF
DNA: TGTGCCAGCAGCCCCGATTTGGGGAGGAATGAGCAGTTCTTC

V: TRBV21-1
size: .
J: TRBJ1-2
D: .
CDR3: CASSKRQPAFYGYTF
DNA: TGTGCCAGCAGCAAAAGACAGCCTGCTTTCTATGGCTACACCTTC

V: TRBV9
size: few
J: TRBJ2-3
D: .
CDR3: CASSVVASRSDTQYF
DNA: TGTGCCAGCAGCGTAGTGGCCTCCCGTTCGGATACGCAGTATTTT

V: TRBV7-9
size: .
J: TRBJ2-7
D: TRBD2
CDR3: CASSLARVVAGDSSYEQYF
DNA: TGTGCCAGCAGCTTAGCTCGGGTGGTGGCGGGGGATTCATCCTACGAGCAGTACTTC

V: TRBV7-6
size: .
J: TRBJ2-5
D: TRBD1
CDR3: CASSSGTGEYRTQYF
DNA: TGTGCCAGCAGCTCAGGGACAGGGGAGTATAGGACCCAGTACTTC

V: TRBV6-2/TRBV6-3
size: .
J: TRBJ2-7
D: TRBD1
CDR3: CSTTGVLGYEQYF
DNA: TGCTCAACTACAGGGGTACTTGGCTACGAGCAGTACTTC

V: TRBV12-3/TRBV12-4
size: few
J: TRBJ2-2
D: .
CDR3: CASSVRGAGTGELFF
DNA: TGTGCCAGCAGTGTGCGGGGTGCCGGCACCGGGGAGCTGTTTTTT